Each of the 4 T cell receptor beta chains below was sequenced from the same sample in a study of identical twins. TCRdb called the 5' RACE reads again in MiXCR, with one record for every CDR3 protein. In the table there are roughly 630,000 distinct CDR3 sequences, around 7.5% of which are singletons. This sample was shared with a second study, whose subject was yellow fever vaccine responses in identical twins.

The sample taken for sequencing was PBMCs. These TCRs come from a woman younger than 30 in good health.

This clonotype was recorded a few times. The V call is TRBV10-1, the J call TRBJ2-1; 9 bases are a match to TRBD2. This CDR3 is 13 amino acids long. Germline CDR1 is WNHNN and CDR2 is SYGVQD (reference sequence). J gave up 5 bases and V 10 bases, and 6 bases lay outside the gene matches. CDR3 nucleotide sequence: TGCGCCACCAAAGCGGGAGGACACAATGAGCAGTTCTTC. Translation: CATKAGGHNEQFF.

The V gene is TRBV4-1, the J gene TRBJ2-3, with D maybe TRBD2 (5 bases). CDR3 length: 12 residues. The germline V and J ends were trimmed by 4 bases and 7 bases, with 9 bases remaining between them. Germline loops: CDR1 MGHRA, CDR2 YSYEKL. The CDR3 DNA sequence: TGCGCCAGCAGCCCAGAGGGATATACGCAGTATTTT. It yields the protein CASSPEGYTQYF.

This clonotype came up a few times. The rearrangement uses TRBV20-1 and TRBJ2-1; unclear D gene. This CDR3 contains 12 residues. V lost 2 bases to trimming and J lost 5 bases, with 7 bases between them. The germline V gene has CDR1 DFQATT and CDR2 SNEGSKA (reference sequence). CDR3 nucleotide sequence: TGCAGTGCTAGACGGCTAAACAATGAGCAGTTCTTC. It specifies CSARRLNNEQFF.

This clonotype has only a few counts. V usage is TRBV28 and J usage is TRBJ1-6; no firm D call. Germline CDR1 reads MDHEN; CDR2 reads SYDVKM. V was clipped by 5 bases and J by 10 bases, with 15 bases between them. The CDR3 has 14 residues. This CDR3 is CASSPPRSGSPLHF. In DNA, the CDR3 is TGTGCCAGCAGTCCCCCTCGGTCCGGATCACCCCTCCACTTT.